Each of the 15 T cell receptor beta chains below was sequenced from the same sample in a study of T cells expressing NK-cell markers. TCRdb reanalyzed the 5' RACE reads, giving one entry per CDR3 protein sequence and no DNA. The repertoire table contains hundreds of thousands of distinct CDR3 sequences. Material: blood T cells: a sorted CD56 or NKG2C T cell subset, CD4+ or CD8+ T cells, or bulk PBMC T cells (not recorded which). The receptors come from a woman between 18 and 75 years old in good health.

The chain recombines TRBV19 with TRBJ1-1; TCRdb's D call, TRBD1, is unchecked because there is no DNA. The germline CDR1 and CDR2 sequences are LNHDA and SQIVND (reference sequence). This CDR3 comprises 15 residues. The CDR3: CASSSLGAIPTEAFF.

V is TRBV6-2 or TRBV6-3 and J is TRBJ2-1. Germline lookup yields CDR1 MNHEY and CDR2 SVGEGT. The CDR3 runs to 14 residues. CDR3 sequence reads: CASHHRGSYNEQFF.

V usage is TRBV12-3 or TRBV12-4 and J usage is TRBJ2-7; TCRdb indicates TRBD2, and absent DNA this call remains unverified. The CDR3 sequence is 15 residues long. CDR3 sequence reads: CASSSSGTSAYEQYF.

This chain connects TRBV27 to TRBJ1-2; TCRdb's assignment of TRBD1 cannot be checked, as there is no DNA. The CDR3 has 17 residues. Germline CDR1 MNHEY, CDR2 SMNVEV (reference sequence). The CDR3 protein is CASSFSLTRQGAYGYTF.

The chain uses TRBV7-2 and TRBJ2-5; absent DNA, TCRdb's TRBD2 call cannot be checked. Germline CDR1 reads SGHTA; CDR2 reads FQGNSA. The CDR3 length is 16 residues. The CDR3 sequence: CASSLWTSGRQETQYF.

This sequence joins TRBV6-5 and TRBJ1-1; TCRdb selects TRBD1, and the lack of DNA leaves this call unchecked. CDR1 MNHEY and CDR2 SVGAGI come from the germline V gene. This CDR3 has 11 residues. CDR3 loop: CASGRGGEAFF.

The chain couples TRBV12-3 or TRBV12-4 to TRBJ1-5; TCRdb reports TRBD1, a call that lacks DNA to check it against. The length of the CDR3 is 16 residues. CDR3 sequence reads: CASSLYGVGGNQPQHF.

The rearrangement joins TRBV6-2 or TRBV6-3 to TRBJ2-7; without DNA, the TCRdb call of TRBD1 cannot be checked. The CDR3 sequence is 15 residues long. Germline-derived CDR1 and CDR2 are MNHEY and SVGEGT. This chain's CDR3 is CASSYSTQQGYEQYF.

The chain joins TRBV27 to TRBJ2-3. The CDR3 runs to 12 residues. In germline, CDR1 is MNHEY, CDR2 SMNVEV (reference sequence). CDR3 amino acids: CASSSSSDTQYF.

The rearrangement joins TRBV5-1 to TRBJ1-1. The V gene's germline CDR1 is SGHRS and CDR2 YFSETQ. The CDR3 sequence is 13 residues long. CDR3 sequence reads: CASSEAGSTEAFF.

The rearrangement joins TRBV29-1 to TRBJ1-2. The CDR3 is 12 amino acids. Germline assignment: CDR1 SQVTM and CDR2 ANQGSEA. The CDR3 loop is CSVDDGPYGYTF.

The V gene is TRBV24-1, the J gene TRBJ2-2; TCRdb designates TRBD2, a call that cannot be tested without DNA. The CDR3 loop spans 11 amino acids. Germline lookup yields CDR1 KGHDR and CDR2 SFDVKD. The CDR3 region is CATSDGLELFF.

This chain connects TRBV11-2 to TRBJ1-2; absent DNA, TCRdb's TRBD1 call cannot be checked. The germline V gene encodes CDR1 SGHAT and CDR2 FQNNGV. The CDR3 has 16 amino acids. CDR3: CASSLEGQFLSWGYTF.

The chain carries TRBV5-1 and TRBJ2-7; absent DNA, TCRdb's TRBD1 call cannot be checked. There are 13 residues in the CDR3. Germline CDR1 reads SGHRS; CDR2 reads YFSETQ. The CDR3 sequence is CASRAGQGYEQYF.

The chain is built from TRBV7-2 and TRBJ2-7; TCRdb's D call, TRBD2, is unchecked because there is no DNA. The CDR3 contains 16 residues. From germline, CDR1 is SGHTA and CDR2 FQGNSA. The chain's CDR3 is CASSLMRLGNSGEQYF.